This TCR beta chain emerged from a study of blood T cell repertoires in COVID-19. Overall study: COVID-19 samples from acute and convalescent phases originated in the United States, Italy and Spain. Sample material is recorded as cDNA or gDNA derived from T cells, B-cell-depleted T cells, or PBMCs.

Original methodology: Counts of nucleated cells, estimated from reference gene primer amplification, were obtained. TCRdb keeps only in-frame clones here, not all; method: immunoSEQ multiplex PCR. V and J calls plus clone size are reproduced from that table; the DNA served to infer D and trimming. Of about 50,000 clones listed, more than 75% were seen once; the top ten hold approximately 14%. Germline V gives CDR1 MDHEN, CDR2 SYDVKM. Trimming removed 7 bases from V and 4 bases from J; junction bases left unmatched: 9. The CDR3 consists of 14 residues. This clonotype was sampled from a man between 70 and 80 years old with acute or convalescent COVID-19. This sequence joins TRBV28 and TRBJ1-2; 7 bases fit TRBD1. Sequencing was carried out using peripheral blood. In DNA, the CDR3 is TGTGCCAGCACCTACGGGGACAGCCTCTATGGCTACACCTTC. This sequence encodes CASTYGDSLYGYTF.